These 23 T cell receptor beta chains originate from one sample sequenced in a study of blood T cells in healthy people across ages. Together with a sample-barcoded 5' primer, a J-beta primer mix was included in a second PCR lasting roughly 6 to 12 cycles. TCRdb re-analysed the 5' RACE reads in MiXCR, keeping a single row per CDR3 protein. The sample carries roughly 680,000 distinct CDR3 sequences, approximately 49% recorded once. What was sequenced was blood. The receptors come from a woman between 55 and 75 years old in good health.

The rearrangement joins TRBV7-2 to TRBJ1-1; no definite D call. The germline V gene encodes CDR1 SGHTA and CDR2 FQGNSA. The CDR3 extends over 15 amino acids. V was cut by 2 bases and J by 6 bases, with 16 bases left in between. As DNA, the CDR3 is TGTGCCAGCAGCTTATTCACCGTAACCCCGGCTGAAGCTTTCTTT. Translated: CASSLFTVTPAEAFF.

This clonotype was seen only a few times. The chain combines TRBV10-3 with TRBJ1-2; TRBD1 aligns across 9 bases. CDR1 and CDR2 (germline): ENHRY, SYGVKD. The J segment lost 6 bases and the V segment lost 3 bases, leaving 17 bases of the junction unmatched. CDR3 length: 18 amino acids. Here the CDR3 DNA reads TGTGCCATCAGTGACCCCGGACAGGGGATCGAGGTGAGAGATGGCTACACCTTC. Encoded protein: CAISDPGQGIEVRDGYTF.

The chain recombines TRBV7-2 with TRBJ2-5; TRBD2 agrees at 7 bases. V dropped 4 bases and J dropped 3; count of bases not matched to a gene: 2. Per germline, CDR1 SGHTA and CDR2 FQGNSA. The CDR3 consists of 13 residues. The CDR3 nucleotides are TGTGCCAGCAGCTGGGAGGGTAAAGAGACCCAGTACTTC. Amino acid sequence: CASSWEGKETQYF.

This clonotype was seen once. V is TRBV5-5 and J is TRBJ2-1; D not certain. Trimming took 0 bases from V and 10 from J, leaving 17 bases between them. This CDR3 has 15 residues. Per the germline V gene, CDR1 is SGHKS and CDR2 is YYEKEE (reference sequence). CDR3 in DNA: TGTGCCAGCAGCTTGGGTGGGCTAGGGCCCGGGGAGCAGTTCTTC. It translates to CASSLGGLGPGEQFF.

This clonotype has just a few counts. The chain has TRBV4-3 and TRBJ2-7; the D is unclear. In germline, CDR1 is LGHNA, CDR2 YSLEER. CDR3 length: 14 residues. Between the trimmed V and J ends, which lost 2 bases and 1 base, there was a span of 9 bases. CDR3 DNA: TGCGCCAGCAGCCAATCGGACGGATCCTACGAGCAGTACTTC. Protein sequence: CASSQSDGSYEQYF.

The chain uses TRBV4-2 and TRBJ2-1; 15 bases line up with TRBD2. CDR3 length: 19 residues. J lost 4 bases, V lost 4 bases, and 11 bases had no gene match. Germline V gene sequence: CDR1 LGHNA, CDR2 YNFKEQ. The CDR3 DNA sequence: TGTGCCAGCAGCCCCGGAACCGGGACTAGCGGGGGGTGGTACAATGAGCAGTTCTTC. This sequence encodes CASSPGTGTSGGWYNEQFF.

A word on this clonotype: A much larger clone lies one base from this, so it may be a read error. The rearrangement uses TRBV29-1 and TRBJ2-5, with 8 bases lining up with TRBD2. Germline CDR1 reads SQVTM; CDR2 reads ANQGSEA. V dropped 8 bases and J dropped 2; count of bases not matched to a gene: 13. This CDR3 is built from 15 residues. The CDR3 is CSIAGGRGTQETQYF. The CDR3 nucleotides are TGCAGCATCGCGGGGGGCAGGGGTACGCAAGAGACCCAGTACTTC.

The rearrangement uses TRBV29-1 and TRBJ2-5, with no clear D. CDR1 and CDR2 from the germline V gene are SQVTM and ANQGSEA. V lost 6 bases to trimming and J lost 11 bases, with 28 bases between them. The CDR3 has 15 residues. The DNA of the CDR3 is TGCAGCGTGACGGACGGGCGGAGAAACAACAATGAGCAGTACTTC. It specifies CSVTDGRRNNNEQYF.

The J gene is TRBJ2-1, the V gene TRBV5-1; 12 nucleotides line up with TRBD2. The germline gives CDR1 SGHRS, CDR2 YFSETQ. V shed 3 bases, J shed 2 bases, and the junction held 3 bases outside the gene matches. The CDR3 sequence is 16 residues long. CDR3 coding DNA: TGCGCCAGCAGCTGGACTAGCGGGGTCACCTACAATGAGCAGTTCTTC. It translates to CASSWTSGVTYNEQFF.

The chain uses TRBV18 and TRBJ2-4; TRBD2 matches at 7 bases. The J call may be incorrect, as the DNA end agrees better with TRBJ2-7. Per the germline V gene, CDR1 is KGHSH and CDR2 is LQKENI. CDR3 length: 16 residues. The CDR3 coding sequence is TGTGCCAGCTCACCACCTTCACTGGCGGGAGCCTACGAGCAGTACTTC. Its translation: CASSPPSLAGAYEQYF.

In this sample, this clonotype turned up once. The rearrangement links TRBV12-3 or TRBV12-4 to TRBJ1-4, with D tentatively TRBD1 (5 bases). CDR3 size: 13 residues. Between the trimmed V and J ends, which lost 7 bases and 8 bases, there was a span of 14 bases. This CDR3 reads CASKQAGTEKLFF. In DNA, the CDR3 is TGTGCCAGCAAGCAAGCGGGGACCGAAAAACTGTTTTTT.

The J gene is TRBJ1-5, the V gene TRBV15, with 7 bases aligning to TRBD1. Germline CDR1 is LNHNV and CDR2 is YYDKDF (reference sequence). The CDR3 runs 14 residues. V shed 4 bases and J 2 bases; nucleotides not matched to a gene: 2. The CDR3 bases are TGTGCCACCAGCACAGGACAGGGCAATCAGCCCCAGCATTTT. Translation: CATSTGQGNQPQHF.

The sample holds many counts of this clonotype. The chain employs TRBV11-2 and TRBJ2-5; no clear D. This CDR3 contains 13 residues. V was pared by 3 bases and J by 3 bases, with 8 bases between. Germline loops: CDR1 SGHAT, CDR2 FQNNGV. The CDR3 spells CASSFSLKETQYF. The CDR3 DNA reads TGTGCCAGCAGCTTCAGCCTAAAAGAGACCCAGTACTTC.

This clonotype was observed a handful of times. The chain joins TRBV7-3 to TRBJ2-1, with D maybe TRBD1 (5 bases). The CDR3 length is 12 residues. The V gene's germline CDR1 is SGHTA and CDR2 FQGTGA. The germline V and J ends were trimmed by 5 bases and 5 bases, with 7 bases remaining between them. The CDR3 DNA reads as TGTGCCAGCAGCCAACAGGACAATGAGCAGTTCTTC. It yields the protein CASSQQDNEQFF.

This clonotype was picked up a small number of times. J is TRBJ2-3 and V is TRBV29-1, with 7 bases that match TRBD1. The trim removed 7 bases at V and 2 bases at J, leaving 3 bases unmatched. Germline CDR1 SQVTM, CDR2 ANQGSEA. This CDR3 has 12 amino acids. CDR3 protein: CSAGTATDTQYF. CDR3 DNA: TGCAGCGCCGGGACAGCCACAGATACGCAGTATTTT.

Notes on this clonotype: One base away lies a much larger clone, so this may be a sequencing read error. The CDR3 reads CASSKGVGCGYTF. The DNA for the CDR3 is TGTGCCAGCAGCAAAGGAGTTGGCTGTGGCTACACCTTC. The V call is TRBV7-2, the J call TRBJ1-2, with unresolved D. Trimming removed 5 bases from V and 7 bases from J, with 14 bases in between. The CDR3 is 13 amino acids. The germline V gene has CDR1 SGHTA and CDR2 FQGNSA.

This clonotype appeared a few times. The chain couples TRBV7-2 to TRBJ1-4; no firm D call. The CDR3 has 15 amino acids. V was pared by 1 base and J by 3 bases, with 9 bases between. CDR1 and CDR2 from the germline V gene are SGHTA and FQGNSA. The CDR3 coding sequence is TGTGCCAGCAGCTTAGGTCAGAACTCTAATGAAAAACTGTTTTTT. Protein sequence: CASSLGQNSNEKLFF.

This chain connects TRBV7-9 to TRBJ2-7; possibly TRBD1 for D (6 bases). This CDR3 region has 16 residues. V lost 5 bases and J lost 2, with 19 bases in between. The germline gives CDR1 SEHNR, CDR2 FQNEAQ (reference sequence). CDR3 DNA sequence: TGTGCCAGCAGCAATGGGTATAGGGGGAGCCCCTACGAGCAGTACTTC. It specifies CASSNGYRGSPYEQYF.

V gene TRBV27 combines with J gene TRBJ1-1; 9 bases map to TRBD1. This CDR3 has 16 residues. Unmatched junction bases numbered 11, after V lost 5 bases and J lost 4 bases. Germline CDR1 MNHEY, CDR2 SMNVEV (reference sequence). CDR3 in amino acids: CASSRGTGIFVTEAFF. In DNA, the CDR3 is TGTGCCAGCAGTCGAGGGACAGGGATATTCGTCACTGAAGCTTTCTTT.

As DNA, the CDR3 is TGCGCCAGCAGCTTGGGCGGGACAGCAGAGACCCAGTACTTC. Translated, it gives CASSLGGTAETQYF. The chain joins TRBV5-1 to TRBJ2-5, with a tentative D call TRBD1 (7 bases). The CDR3 loop spans 14 amino acids. Deletions cut 0 bases from V and 4 bases from J, with 10 bases between. Germline CDR1 and CDR2: SGHRS and YFSETQ.

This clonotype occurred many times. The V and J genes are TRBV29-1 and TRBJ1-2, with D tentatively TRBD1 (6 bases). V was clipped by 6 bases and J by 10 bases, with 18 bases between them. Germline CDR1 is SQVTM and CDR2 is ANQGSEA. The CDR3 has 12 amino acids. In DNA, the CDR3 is TGCAGCGTCGGCCGGGGAAAGGGGGACTACACCTTC. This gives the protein CSVGRGKGDYTF.

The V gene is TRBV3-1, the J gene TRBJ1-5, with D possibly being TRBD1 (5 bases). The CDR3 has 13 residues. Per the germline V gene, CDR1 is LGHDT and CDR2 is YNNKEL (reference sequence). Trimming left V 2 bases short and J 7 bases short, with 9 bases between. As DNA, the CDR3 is TGTGCCAGCAGCCAAAACCGGGGCCAGCCCCAGCATTTT. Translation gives CASSQNRGQPQHF.

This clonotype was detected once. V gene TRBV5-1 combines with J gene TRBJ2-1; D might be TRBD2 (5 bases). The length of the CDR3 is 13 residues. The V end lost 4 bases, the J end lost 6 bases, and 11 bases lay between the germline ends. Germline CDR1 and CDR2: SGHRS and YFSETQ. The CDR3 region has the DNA TGCGCCAGCAGCGACTACCCTAGCAATGAGCAGTTCTTC. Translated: CASSDYPSNEQFF.